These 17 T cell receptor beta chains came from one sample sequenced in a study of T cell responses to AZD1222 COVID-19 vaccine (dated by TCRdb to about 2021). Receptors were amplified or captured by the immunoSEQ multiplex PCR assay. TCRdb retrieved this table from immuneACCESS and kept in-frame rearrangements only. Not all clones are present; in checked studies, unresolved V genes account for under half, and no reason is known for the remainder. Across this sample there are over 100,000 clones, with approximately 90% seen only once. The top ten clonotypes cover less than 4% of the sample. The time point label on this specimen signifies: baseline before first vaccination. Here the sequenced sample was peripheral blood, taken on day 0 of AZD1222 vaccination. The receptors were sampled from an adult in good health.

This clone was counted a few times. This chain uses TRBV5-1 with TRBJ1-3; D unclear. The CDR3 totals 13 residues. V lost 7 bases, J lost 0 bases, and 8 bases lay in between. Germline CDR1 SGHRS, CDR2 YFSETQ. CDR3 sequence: CASAETSGNTIYF. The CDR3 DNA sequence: TGCGCCAGCGCTGAGACCTCTGGAAACACCATATATTTT.

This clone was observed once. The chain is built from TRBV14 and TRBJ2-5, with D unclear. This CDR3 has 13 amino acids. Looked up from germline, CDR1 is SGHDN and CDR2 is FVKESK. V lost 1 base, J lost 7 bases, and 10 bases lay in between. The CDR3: CASSQVPLGTQYF. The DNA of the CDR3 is TGTGCCAGCAGCCAAGTTCCTCTGGGGACCCAGTACTTC.

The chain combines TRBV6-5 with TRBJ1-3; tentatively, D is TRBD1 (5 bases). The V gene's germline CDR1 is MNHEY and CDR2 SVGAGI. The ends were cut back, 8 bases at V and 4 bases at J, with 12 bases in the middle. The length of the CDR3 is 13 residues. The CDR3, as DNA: TGTGCCAGCTTTCCAGGGTCAGGAAACACCATATATTTT. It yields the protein CASFPGSGNTIYF.

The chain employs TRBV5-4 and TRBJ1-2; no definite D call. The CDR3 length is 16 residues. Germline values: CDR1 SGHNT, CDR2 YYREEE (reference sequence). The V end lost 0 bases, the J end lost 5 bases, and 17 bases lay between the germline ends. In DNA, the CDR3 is TGTGCCAGCAGCTTGGAAGTCCAGGTTGGAAAATATGGCTACACCTTC. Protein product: CASSLEVQVGKYGYTF.

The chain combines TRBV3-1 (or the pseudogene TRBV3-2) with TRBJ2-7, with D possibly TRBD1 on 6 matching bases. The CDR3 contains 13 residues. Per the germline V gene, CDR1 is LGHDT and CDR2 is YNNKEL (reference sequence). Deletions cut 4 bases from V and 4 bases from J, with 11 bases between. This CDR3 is CASSLPDRYEQYF. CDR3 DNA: TGTGCCAGCAGCCTCCCGGACAGATACGAGCAGTACTTC.

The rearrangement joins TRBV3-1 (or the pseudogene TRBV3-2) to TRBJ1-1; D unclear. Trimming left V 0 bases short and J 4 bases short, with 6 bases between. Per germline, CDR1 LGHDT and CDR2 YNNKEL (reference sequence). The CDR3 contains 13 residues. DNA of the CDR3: TGTGCCAGCAGCCAAGATTACCGCACTGAAGCTTTCTTT. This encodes CASSQDYRTEAFF.

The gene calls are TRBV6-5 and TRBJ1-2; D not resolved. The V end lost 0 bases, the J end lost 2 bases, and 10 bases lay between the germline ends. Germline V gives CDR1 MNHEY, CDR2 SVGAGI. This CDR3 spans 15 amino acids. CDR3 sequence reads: CASSYSMAENYGYTF. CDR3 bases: TGTGCCAGCAGTTACTCGATGGCGGAGAACTATGGCTACACCTTC.

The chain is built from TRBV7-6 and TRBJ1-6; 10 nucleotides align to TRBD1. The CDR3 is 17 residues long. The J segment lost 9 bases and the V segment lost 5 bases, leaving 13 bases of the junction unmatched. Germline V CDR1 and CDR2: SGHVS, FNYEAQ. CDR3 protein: CASSPDYRDRGSSPLHF. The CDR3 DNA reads TGTGCCAGCAGCCCGGATTACCGGGACAGGGGATCTTCACCCCTCCACTTT.

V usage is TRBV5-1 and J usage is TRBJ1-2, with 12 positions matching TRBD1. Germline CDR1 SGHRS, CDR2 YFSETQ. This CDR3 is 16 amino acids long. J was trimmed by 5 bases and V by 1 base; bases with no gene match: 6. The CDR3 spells CASSLPGTGGMYGYTF. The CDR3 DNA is TGCGCCAGCAGCTTGCCCGGGACAGGGGGCATGTATGGCTACACCTTC.

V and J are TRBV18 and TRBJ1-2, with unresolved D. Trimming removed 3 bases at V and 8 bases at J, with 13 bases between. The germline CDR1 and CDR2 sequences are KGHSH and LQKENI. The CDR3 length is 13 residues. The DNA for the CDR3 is TGTGCCAGCTCACCCCGTGAGTCTGCAGGCTACACCTTC. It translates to CASSPRESAGYTF.

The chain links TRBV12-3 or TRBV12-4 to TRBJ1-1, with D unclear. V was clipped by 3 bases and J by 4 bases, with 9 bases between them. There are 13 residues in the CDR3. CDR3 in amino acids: CASSFWGSTEAFF. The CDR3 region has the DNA TGTGCCAGCAGTTTTTGGGGTAGCACTGAAGCTTTCTTT.

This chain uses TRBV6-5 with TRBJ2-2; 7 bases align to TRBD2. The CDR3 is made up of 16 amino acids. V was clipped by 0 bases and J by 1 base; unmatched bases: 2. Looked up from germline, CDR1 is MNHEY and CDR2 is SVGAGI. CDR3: CASSYSLAMNTGELFF. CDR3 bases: TGTGCCAGCAGTTACTCACTAGCGATGAACACCGGGGAGCTGTTTTTT.

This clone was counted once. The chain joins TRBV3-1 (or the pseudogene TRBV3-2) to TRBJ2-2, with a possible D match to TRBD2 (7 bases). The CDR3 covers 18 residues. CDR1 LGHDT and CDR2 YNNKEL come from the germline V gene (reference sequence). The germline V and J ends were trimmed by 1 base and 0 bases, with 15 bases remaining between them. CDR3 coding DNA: TGTGCCAGCAGCCAAGGAGTAACAGGGACTACGAACACCGGGGAGCTGTTTTTT. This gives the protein CASSQGVTGTTNTGELFF.

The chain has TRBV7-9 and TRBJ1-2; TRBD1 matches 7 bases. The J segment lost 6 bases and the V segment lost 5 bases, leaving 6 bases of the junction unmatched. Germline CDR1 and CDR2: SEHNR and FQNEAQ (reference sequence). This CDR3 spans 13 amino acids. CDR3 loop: CASSQGQYNGYTF. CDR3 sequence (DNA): TGTGCCAGCAGCCAGGGACAGTATAATGGCTACACCTTC.

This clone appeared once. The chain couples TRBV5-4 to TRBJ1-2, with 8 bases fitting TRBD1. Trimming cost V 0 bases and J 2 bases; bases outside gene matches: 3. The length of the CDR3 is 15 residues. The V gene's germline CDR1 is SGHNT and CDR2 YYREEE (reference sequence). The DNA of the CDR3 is TGTGCCAGCAGCTTGGGGGGACAGGACAACTATGGCTACACCTTC. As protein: CASSLGGQDNYGYTF. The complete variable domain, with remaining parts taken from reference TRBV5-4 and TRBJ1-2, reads ETGVTQSPTHLIKTRGQQVTLRCSSQSGHNTVSWYQQALGQGPQFIFQYYREEENGRGNFPPRFSGLQFPNYSSELNVNALELDDSALYLCASSLGGQDNYGYTFGSGTRLTVV.

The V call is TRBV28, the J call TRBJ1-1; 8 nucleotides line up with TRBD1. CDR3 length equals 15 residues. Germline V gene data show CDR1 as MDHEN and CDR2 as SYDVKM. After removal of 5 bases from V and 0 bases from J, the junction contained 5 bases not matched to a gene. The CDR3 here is CASSPWTGMNTEAFF. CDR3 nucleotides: TGTGCCAGCAGTCCTTGGACAGGGATGAACACTGAAGCTTTCTTT.

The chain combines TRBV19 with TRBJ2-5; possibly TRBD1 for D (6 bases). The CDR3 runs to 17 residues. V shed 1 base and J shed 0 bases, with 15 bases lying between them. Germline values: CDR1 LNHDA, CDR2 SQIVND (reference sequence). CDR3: CASSIGEPGTYQETQYF. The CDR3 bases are TGTGCCAGTAGTATAGGAGAACCCGGGACATACCAAGAGACCCAGTACTTC. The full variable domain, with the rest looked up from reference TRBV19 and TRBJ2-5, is DGGITQSPKYLFRKEGQNVTLSCEQNLNHDAMYWYRQDPGQGLRLIYYSQIVNDFQKGDIAEGYSVSREKKESFPLTVTSAQKNPTAFYLCASSIGEPGTYQETQYFGPGTRLLVL.